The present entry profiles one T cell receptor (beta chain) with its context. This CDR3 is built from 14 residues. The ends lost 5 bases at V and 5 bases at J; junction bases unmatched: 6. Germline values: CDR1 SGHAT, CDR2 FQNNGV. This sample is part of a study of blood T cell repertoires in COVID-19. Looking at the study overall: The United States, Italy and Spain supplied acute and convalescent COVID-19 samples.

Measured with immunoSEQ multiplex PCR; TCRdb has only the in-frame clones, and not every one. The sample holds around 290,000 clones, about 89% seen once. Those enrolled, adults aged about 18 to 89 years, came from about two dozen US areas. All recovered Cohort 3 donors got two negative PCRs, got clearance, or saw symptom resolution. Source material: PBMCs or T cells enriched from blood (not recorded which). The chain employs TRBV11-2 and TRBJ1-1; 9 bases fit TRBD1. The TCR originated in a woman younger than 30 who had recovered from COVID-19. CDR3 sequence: CASSRQGGWTEAFF. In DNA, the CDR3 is TGTGCCAGCAGCCGACAGGGGGGGTGGACTGAAGCTTTCTTT.